These 10 T cell receptor beta chains originate from one sample sequenced in a study of CD8 T cells in ankylosing spondylitis. One entry per CDR3 protein, called by TCRdb with MiXCR from the 5' RACE reads. The data contain around 130,000 distinct CDR3 sequences, about 6.5% of them seen just once; the ten biggest clones take up less than 15%. Sequenced input: blood, either unsorted or a sorted T cell fraction (not recorded which). These TCRs come from a male donor with ankylosing spondylitis or in good health (not recorded which).

This clonotype was detected ten times or more. This chain joins TRBV9 and TRBJ1-6; the match to TRBD1 covers 7 bases. The V and J ends lost 3 bases and 6 bases, in that order; junction bases with no gene match: 9. The CDR3 has 16 residues. Germline values: CDR1 SGDLS, CDR2 YYNGEE. CDR3 amino acids: CASSADQTGSNSPLHF. CDR3 nucleotides: TGTGCCAGCAGCGCTGACCAGACAGGGAGTAATTCACCCCTCCACTTT.

This clonotype was counted at least ten times. The rearrangement links TRBV5-1 to TRBJ1-4; possible D gene TRBD1, 5 bases. The CDR3 consists of 16 residues. Trimming took 2 bases from V and 0 from J, leaving 11 bases between them. Germline CDR1 is SGHRS and CDR2 is YFSETQ. The CDR3 loop reads CASSFRGTPTNEKLFF. CDR3 DNA: TGCGCCAGCAGCTTTAGGGGAACCCCAACTAATGAAAAACTGTTTTTT.

The sample holds many counts of this clonotype. The chain recombines TRBV6-5 with TRBJ1-6, with TRBD1 as a possible D gene (6 bases). Per germline, CDR1 MNHEY and CDR2 SVGAGI. The V end was cut by 0 bases, the J end by 5 bases, with 11 bases between. The CDR3 runs to 16 residues. CDR3 sequence (DNA): TGTGCCAGCAGTTACTCGCTAAGGACAGATAATTCACCCCTCCACTTT. Encoded protein: CASSYSLRTDNSPLHF.

At least ten counts were recorded for this clonotype. The V gene is TRBV6-1, the J gene TRBJ2-7; D is uncertain. The CDR3 extends over 15 amino acids. Trimming removed 7 bases from V and 0 bases from J, with 16 bases in between. CDR1 is MNHNS, CDR2 SASEGT, per germline. In DNA form, the CDR3 reads TGTGCCAGCACCCAATCTTGGGCAGACTCCTACGAGCAGTACTTC. This gives the protein CASTQSWADSYEQYF.

This clonotype was observed at least ten times. The V call is TRBV2, the J call TRBJ1-6; no clear D gene. Germline CDR1 is SNHLY and CDR2 is FYNNEI. The CDR3 covers 13 residues. Between the trimmed V and J ends, which lost 6 bases and 8 bases, there was a span of 11 bases. The CDR3 loop is CASSPRGDSPLHF. The CDR3 DNA sequence: TGTGCCAGCAGCCCCCGGGGAGATTCACCCCTCCACTTT.

This clonotype was detected a few times. The chain carries TRBV30 and TRBJ2-5; D is undetermined. The V end was cut by 3 bases, the J end by 1 base, with 9 bases between. The CDR3 loop spans 13 amino acids. Germline V gene sequence: CDR1 GTSNPN, CDR2 SVGIG (reference sequence). In DNA, the CDR3 is TGTGCCTGGAGCAAGGTCCTCCAAGAGACCCAGTACTTC. This codes for CAWSKVLQETQYF.

This clonotype was counted ten times or more. This chain links TRBV20-1 with TRBJ1-5; 7 bases agree with TRBD1. J lost 0 bases, V lost 6 bases, and 2 bases had no gene match. The germline V gene has CDR1 DFQATT and CDR2 SNEGSKA (reference sequence). This CDR3 is 13 amino acids long. CDR3 DNA sequence: TGCAGTGCCCAGGGGGATAGCAATCAGCCCCAGCATTTT. Protein sequence: CSAQGDSNQPQHF.

This clonotype is medium-sized within its sample. V gene TRBV20-1 combines with J gene TRBJ2-7; 7 nucleotides match TRBD1. CDR3 size: 14 residues. Trimming removed 3 bases from V and 5 bases from J; junction bases left unmatched: 10. CDR1 is DFQATT and CDR2 is SNEGSKA in the germline V gene (reference sequence). CDR3: CSASKGANPDEQYF. CDR3 DNA sequence: TGCAGTGCTAGCAAGGGGGCGAATCCTGACGAGCAGTACTTC.

This clonotype has a handful of counts. The rearrangement uses TRBV15 and TRBJ1-2, with 10 bases identical to TRBD1. Germline-derived CDR1 and CDR2 are LNHNV and YYDKDF (reference sequence). This CDR3 is 14 amino acids long. V lost 7 bases to trimming and J lost 2 bases; unmatched junction nucleotides: 4. CDR3 bases: TGTGCCACCAACCCGACAGGGGGCAACTATGGCTACACCTTC. This translates into CATNPTGGNYGYTF.

This clonotype was picked up many times. The chain recombines TRBV29-1 with TRBJ1-4; possibly TRBD1 for D (5 bases). This CDR3 comprises 14 residues. The V gene's germline CDR1 is SQVTM and CDR2 ANQGSEA. Trimming removed 4 bases from V and 1 base from J, with 10 bases in between. CDR3 nucleotides: TGCAGCGTTGGGAGGGACGGAACTAATGAAAAACTGTTTTTT. Protein sequence: CSVGRDGTNEKLFF.